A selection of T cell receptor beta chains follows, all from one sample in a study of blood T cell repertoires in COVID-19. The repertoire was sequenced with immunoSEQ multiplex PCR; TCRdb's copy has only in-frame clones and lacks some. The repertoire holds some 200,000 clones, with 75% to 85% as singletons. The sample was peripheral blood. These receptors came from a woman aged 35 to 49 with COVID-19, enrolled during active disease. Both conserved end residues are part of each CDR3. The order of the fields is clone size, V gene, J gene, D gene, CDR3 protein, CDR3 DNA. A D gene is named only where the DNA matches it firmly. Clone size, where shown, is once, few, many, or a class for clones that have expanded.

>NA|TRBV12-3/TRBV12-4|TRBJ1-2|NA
CASSLQTNYGYTF
TGTGCCAGCAGTTTGCAGACTAACTATGGCTACACCTTC
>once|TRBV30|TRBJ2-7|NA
CAWTLGHEQYF
TGTGCCTGGACCCTAGGTCACGAGCAGTACTTC
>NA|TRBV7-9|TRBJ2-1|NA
CASSLGRDEQFF
TGTGCCAGCAGCCTCGGCAGGGATGAGCAGTTCTTC
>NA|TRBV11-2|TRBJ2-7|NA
CASSLPWRGNYEQYF
TGTGCCAGCAGCTTGCCCTGGCGGGGAAACTACGAGCAGTACTTC
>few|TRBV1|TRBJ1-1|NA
CTSSQARGTEAFF
TGCACCAGCAGCCAAGCAAGGGGCACTGAAGCTTTCTTT
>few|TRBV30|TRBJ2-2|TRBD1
CAWSKGTANTGELFF
TGTGCCTGGAGTAAGGGGACAGCGAACACCGGGGAGCTGTTTTTT
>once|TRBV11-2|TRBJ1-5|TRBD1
CASSAYSGTANQPQHF
TGTGCCAGCAGCGCATACTCCGGGACAGCGAATCAGCCCCAGCATTTT
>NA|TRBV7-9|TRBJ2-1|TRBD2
CASSLALAGGEQFF
TGTGCCAGCAGCTTAGCTCTGGCGGGAGGCGAGCAGTTCTTC
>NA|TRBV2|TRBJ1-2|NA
CASSEGREQLYGYTF
TGTGCCAGCAGTGAAGGACGGGAACAACTCTATGGCTACACCTTC
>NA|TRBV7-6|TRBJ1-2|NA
CASSQVAGNYGYTF
TGTGCCAGCAGCCAGGTAGCGGGGAACTATGGCTACACCTTC
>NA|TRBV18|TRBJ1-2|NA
CASSRDTEHGYTF
TGTGCCAGCTCACGGGACACCGAACATGGCTACACCTTC
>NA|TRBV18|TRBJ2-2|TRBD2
CASSQGLAEPGELFF
TGTGCCAGCTCACAGGGACTAGCTGAGCCCGGGGAGCTGTTTTTT
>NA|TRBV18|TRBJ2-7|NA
CASSPKQGAFYEQYF
TGTGCCAGCTCACCAAAACAGGGAGCTTTTTACGAGCAGTACTTC
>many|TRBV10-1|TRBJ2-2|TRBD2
CASSPAGENTGELFF
TGCGCCAGCAGTCCAGCGGGGGAGAACACCGGGGAGCTGTTTTTT
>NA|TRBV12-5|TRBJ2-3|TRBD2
CASGSLEMLAGHPYTQYF
TGTGCTAGTGGTTCCCTCGAGATGCTAGCGGGACATCCTTATACGCAGTATTTT
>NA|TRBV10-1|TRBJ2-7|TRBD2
CASSPAGGPDEQYF
TGCGCCAGCAGCCCAGCGGGAGGGCCCGACGAGCAGTACTTC
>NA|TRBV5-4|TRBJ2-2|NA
CASRDGGNTGELFF
TGTGCCAGCCGGGACGGGGGAAACACCGGGGAGCTGTTTTTT
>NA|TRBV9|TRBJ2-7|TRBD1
CASSVGGQGNWPYEQYF
TGTGCCAGCAGCGTAGGGGGACAGGGCAATTGGCCCTACGAGCAGTACTTC
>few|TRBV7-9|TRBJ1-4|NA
CASSVYRVRQDEKLFF
TGTGCCAGCAGCGTTTACAGGGTTCGGCAAGACGAAAAACTGTTTTTT
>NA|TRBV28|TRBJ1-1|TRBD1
CASRRTGGVLGTEAFF
TGTGCCAGCAGACGGACAGGGGGCGTATTGGGGACTGAAGCTTTCTTT
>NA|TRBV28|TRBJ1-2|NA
CASSFLSGYTF
TGTGCCAGCAGTTTCTTATCTGGCTACACCTTC
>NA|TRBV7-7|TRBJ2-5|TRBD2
CASSFTSGAQETQYF
TGTGCTAGCAGCTTTACTAGCGGGGCACAAGAGACCCAGTACTTC
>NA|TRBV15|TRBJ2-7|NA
CATSRTVGSSYEQYF
TGTGCCACCAGCAGAACGGTTGGGAGCTCCTACGAGCAGTACTTC
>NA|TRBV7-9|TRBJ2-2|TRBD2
CASSSGTINTGELFF
TGTGCCAGCAGCTCCGGGACTATCAACACCGGGGAGCTGTTTTTT
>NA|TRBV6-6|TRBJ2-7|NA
CASRSQSYEQYF
TGTGCCAGCAGAAGCCAATCCTACGAGCAGTACTTC
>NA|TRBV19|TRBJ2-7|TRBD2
CASSGLATYEQYF
TGTGCCAGCTCGGGACTAGCGACCTACGAGCAGTACTTC
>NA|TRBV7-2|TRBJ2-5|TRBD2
CASSTQRTSGDHPQYF
TGTGCCAGCAGCACACAGAGGACTAGCGGGGATCATCCCCAGTACTTC
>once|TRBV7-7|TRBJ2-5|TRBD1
CASSLGQGLETQYF
TGTGCTAGCAGCTTAGGACAGGGATTGGAGACCCAGTACTTC
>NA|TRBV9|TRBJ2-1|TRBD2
CASSGGWLAGRTQFF
TGTGCCAGCAGTGGAGGGTGGCTAGCGGGCCGAACGCAGTTCTTC
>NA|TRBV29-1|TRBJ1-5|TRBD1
CSVQTGGFNQPQHF
TGCAGCGTACAGACAGGGGGCTTCAATCAGCCCCAGCATTTT
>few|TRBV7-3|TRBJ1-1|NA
CASSLTGTPQTEAFF
TGTGCCAGCAGCTTGACAGGAACACCCCAAACTGAAGCTTTCTTT
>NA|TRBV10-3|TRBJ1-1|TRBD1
CAISVRGLEWDTEAFF
TGTGCCATCAGTGTAAGGGGGCTGGAGTGGGACACTGAAGCTTTCTTT
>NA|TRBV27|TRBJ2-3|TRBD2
CASSSIAGRSTDTQYF
TGTGCCAGCAGTTCCATAGCGGGGCGGAGCACAGATACGCAGTATTTT
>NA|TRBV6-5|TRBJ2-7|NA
CASSYSTGGEQYF
TGTGCCAGCAGTTACTCGACCGGCGGAGAGCAGTACTTC
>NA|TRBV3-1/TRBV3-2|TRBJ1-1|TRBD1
CASSVWGQVSFF
TGTGCCAGCAGTGTCTGGGGACAGGTCTCTTTCTTT
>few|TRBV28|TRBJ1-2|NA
CASSLPGTQLLGGYTF
TGTGCCAGCAGTTTGCCAGGGACACAACTACTGGGCGGCTACACCTTC
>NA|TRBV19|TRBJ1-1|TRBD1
CASQPSTGGNTEAFF
TGTGCCAGCCAACCTTCCACAGGGGGCAACACTGAAGCTTTCTTT
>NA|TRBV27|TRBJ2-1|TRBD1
CASSAHRGSYNEQFF
TGTGCCAGCAGTGCCCACAGGGGGTCCTACAATGAGCAGTTCTTC
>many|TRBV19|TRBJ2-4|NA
CASSIGGRTKNIQYF
TGTGCCAGTAGTATAGGAGGGAGGACTAAAAACATTCAGTACTTC
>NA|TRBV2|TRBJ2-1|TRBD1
CACGETGGNEQFF
TGTGCCTGCGGGGAGACAGGGGGGAATGAGCAGTTCTTC
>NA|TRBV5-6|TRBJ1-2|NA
CASSLGTYGYTF
TGTGCCAGCAGCTTGGGAACCTACGGCTACACCTTC
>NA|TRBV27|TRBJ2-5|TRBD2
CASSLTSAGETQYF
TGTGCCAGCAGTTTAACCTCAGCGGGGGAGACCCAGTACTTC
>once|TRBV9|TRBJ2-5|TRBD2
CASSVELAGGETQYF
TGTGCCAGCAGCGTAGAACTAGCGGGGGGAGAGACCCAGTACTTC
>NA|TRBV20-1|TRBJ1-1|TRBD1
CSAVTGAIAFF
TGCAGTGCGGTAACAGGGGCCATCGCTTTCTTT
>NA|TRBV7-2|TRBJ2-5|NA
CASSSRGMGGETQYF
TGTGCCAGCAGCTCGAGGGGGATGGGTGGGGAGACCCAGTACTTC
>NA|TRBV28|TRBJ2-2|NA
CASSSTTATGELFF
TGTGCCAGCAGCTCAACGACAGCCACCGGGGAGCTGTTTTTT
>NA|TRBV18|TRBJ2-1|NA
CASSSGNEQFF
TGTGCCAGCTCTAGCGGTAATGAGCAGTTCTTC
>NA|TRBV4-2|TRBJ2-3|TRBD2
CASSQGLAGAVTDTQYF
TGTGCCAGCAGCCAAGGCCTAGCGGGGGCCGTCACAGATACGCAGTATTTT
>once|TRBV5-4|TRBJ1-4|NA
CASSLAENEKLFF
TGTGCCAGCAGCTTGGCGGAGAATGAAAAACTGTTTTTT
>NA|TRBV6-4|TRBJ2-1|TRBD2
CASSPEAGVSSYNEQFF
TGTGCCAGCAGCCCAGAAGCGGGGGTTAGCTCCTACAATGAGCAGTTCTTC
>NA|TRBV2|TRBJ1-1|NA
CASSLVQVRNTEAFF
TGTGCCAGCAGTCTTGTCCAGGTGAGAAACACTGAAGCTTTCTTT
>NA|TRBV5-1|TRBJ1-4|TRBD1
CASSRTGAGKLFF
TGCGCCAGCTCCAGGACAGGGGCGGGAAAACTGTTTTTT
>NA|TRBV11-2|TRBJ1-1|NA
CASSLTGQNTEAFF
TGTGCCAGCAGCTTAACTGGACAGAACACTGAAGCTTTCTTT
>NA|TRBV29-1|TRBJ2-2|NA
CSVGLEVNTGELFF
TGCAGCGTTGGACTAGAGGTTAACACCGGGGAGCTGTTTTTT
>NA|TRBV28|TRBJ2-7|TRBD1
CASSFPGQGYEQYF
TGTGCCAGCAGTTTTCCGGGACAGGGCTACGAGCAGTACTTC